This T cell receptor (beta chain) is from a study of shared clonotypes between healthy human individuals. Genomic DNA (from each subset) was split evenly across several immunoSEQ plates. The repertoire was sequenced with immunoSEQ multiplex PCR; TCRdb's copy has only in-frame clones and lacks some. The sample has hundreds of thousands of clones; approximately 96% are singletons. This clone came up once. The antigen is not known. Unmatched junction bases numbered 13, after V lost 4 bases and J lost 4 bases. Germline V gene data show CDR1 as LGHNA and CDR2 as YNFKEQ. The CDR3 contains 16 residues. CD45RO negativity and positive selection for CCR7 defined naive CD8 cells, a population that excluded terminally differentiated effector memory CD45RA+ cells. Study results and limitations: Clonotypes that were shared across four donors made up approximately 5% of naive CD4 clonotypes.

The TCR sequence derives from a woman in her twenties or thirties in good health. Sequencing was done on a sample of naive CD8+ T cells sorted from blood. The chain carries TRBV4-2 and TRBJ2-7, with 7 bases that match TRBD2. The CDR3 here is CASSPWVGREQYEQYF. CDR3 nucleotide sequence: TGTGCCAGCAGCCCTTGGGTGGGGCGGGAGCAGTACGAGCAGTACTTC.